Presented here are 27 T cell receptor beta chains from one specimen sequenced in a study of cytomegalovirus exposure and HLA in healthy donors. Produced via immunoSEQ multiplex PCR; TCRdb's table is partial and in-frame only. The sample lists about 300,000 clones, approximately 87% occurring once. Sequencing was carried out using PBMCs. Source of these receptors: a woman between 18 and 30 years old in good health and CMV-seronegative.

V and J are TRBV5-4 and TRBJ2-7; a possible D gene is TRBD1 (5 bases). V dropped 0 bases and J dropped 4 bases, with 11 bases sitting between them. Germline assignment: CDR1 SGHNT and CDR2 YYREEE (reference sequence). The CDR3 totals 14 residues. CDR3 loop: CASSLADRQYEQYF. The CDR3 DNA follows: TGTGCCAGCAGCTTGGCAGATCGACAGTACGAGCAGTACTTC.

This clone was found once. This chain joins TRBV27 and TRBJ1-1; the match to TRBD1 covers 9 bases. Germline V lookup: CDR1 MNHEY, CDR2 SMNVEV (reference sequence). This CDR3 region has 12 residues. Germline trimming cut 5 bases from V and 11 bases from J; bases unmatched to any gene: 6. Here the CDR3 DNA reads TGTGCCAGCAGTCGAACAGGGGGCAACGCTTTCTTT. Its translation is CASSRTGGNAFF.

V usage is TRBV5-6 and J usage is TRBJ1-2; D ambiguous. Trimming left V 2 bases short and J 7 bases short, with 12 bases between. Germline CDR1 and CDR2: SGHDT and YYEEEE. CDR3 size: 13 residues. CDR3 sequence reads: CASSFAAGFGYTF. For the CDR3, the DNA is TGTGCCAGCAGCTTTGCCGCGGGATTTGGCTACACCTTC. Complete variable domain (other parts from reference TRBV5-6 and TRBJ1-2): DAGVTQSPTHLIKTRGQQVTLRCSPKSGHDTVSWYQQALGQGPQFIFQYYEEEERQRGNFPDRFSGHQFPNYSSELNVNALLLGDSALYLCASSFAAGFGYTFGSGTRLTVV.

The rearrangement uses TRBV6-4 and TRBJ2-3, with 11 bases aligning to TRBD2. Germline V gives CDR1 MRHNA, CDR2 SNTAGT. V lost 8 bases to trimming and J lost 4 bases; unmatched junction nucleotides: 5. This CDR3 has 14 residues. CDR3 sequence reads: CASSLAGGADTQYF. The DNA for the CDR3 is TGTGCCAGCTCCTTAGCGGGAGGGGCAGATACGCAGTATTTT.

The rearrangement uses TRBV27 and TRBJ2-3; D possibly corresponds to TRBD2 (6 bases). CDR3 length: 14 residues. V shed 4 bases and J shed 2 bases, with 10 bases lying between them. The germline V gene has CDR1 MNHEY and CDR2 SMNVEV (reference sequence). The CDR3, as DNA: TGTGCCAGCAGTTCCAGGCGGGACACAGATACGCAGTATTTT. Translating gives CASSSRRDTDTQYF.

V gene TRBV5-6 combines with J gene TRBJ1-2; 10 bases fit TRBD1. Germline V lookup: CDR1 SGHDT, CDR2 YYEEEE. The CDR3 contains 15 residues. With 4 bases clipped from V and 6 bases from J, the junction kept 9 bases outside the gene matches. DNA of the CDR3: TGTGCCAGCAGCACCCAGGACAGGGGGTGGAATGGCTACACCTTC. Amino acids: CASSTQDRGWNGYTF.

The V gene is TRBV25-1, the J gene TRBJ2-1; 9 positions agree with TRBD1. CDR1 is MGHDK, CDR2 SYGVNS, per germline. CDR3 length equals 12 residues. The junction had 9 bases not matched to a gene; V was cut back by 5 bases and J by 16 bases. This CDR3 reads CASSPGTGYPFF. CDR3 sequence (DNA): TGTGCCAGCAGTCCCGGGACAGGGTATCCATTCTTC. The full variable domain, its missing parts supplied by reference TRBV25-1 and TRBJ2-1, is EADIYQTPRYLVIGTGKKITLECSQTMGHDKMYWYQQDPGMELHLIHYSYGVNSTEKGDLSSESTVSRIRTEHFPLTLESARPSHTSQYLCASSPGTGYPFFGPGTRLTVL.

About this clone itself: The junction departs from germline at one end; a sequencing error may be responsible. V and J are TRBV5-4 and TRBJ2-2; D is possibly TRBD1 (5 bases). The CDR3 is 14 residues long. The germline V gene has CDR1 SGHNT and CDR2 YYREEE (reference sequence). The CDR3 here is CASSVGAKTGELFF. The CDR3 nucleotides read TGTGCCTCCTCAGTTGGGGCGAAAACCGGGGAGCTGTTTTTT.

The chain couples TRBV10-3 to TRBJ1-5; no firm D call. CDR1 is ENHRY and CDR2 is SYGVKD in the germline V gene. Trimming took off 4 bases at V and 4 bases at J, with 11 bases between the two ends. The CDR3 runs 14 residues. The CDR3 bases are TGTGCCATCAGTGCCCAGTTAGCTAATCAGCCCCAGCATTTT. Its protein is CAISAQLANQPQHF.

V is TRBV7-8 and J is TRBJ1-2; possible D gene TRBD1, 5 bases. Germline V CDR1 and CDR2: SGHVS, FQNEAQ. The CDR3 runs 15 residues. Trimming pared 4 bases from V and 4 bases from J, leaving 16 bases between. The CDR3 region has the DNA TGTGCCAGCAGCTACCAACGGCAGGGTATCTATGGCTACACCTTC. Translation gives CASSYQRQGIYGYTF.

This clone was picked up a small number of times. The chain has TRBV6-6 and TRBJ2-7, with TRBD2 identical over 12 bases. Per the germline V gene, CDR1 is MNHNY and CDR2 is SVGAGI (reference sequence). The V gene end was trimmed by 6 bases and the J gene end by 1 base; junction bases not matched to a gene: 7. This CDR3 contains 16 residues. The CDR3 coding sequence is TGTGCCAGCAGATTGACTAGCGGGAGTTGGTCCTACGAGCAGTACTTC. It specifies CASRLTSGSWSYEQYF.

The V gene is TRBV18, the J gene TRBJ2-7, with TRBD2 as a possible D gene (6 bases). V lost 1 base and J lost 2, with 9 bases in between. CDR3 length: 14 residues. The V gene's germline CDR1 is KGHSH and CDR2 LQKENI. CDR3 amino acids: CASSPRRGTYEQYF. The CDR3 nucleotides are TGTGCCAGCTCACCACGGCGGGGTACCTACGAGCAGTACTTC. Combining the CDR3 with reference TRBV18 and TRBJ2-7 gives the whole variable domain NAGVMQNPRHLVRRRGQEARLRCSPMKGHSHVYWYRQLPEEGLKFMVYLQKENIIDESGMPKERFSAEFPKEGPSILRIQQVVRGDSAAYFCASSPRRGTYEQYFGPGTRLTVT.

This chain links TRBV5-1 with TRBJ2-7, with D possibly being TRBD2 (5 bases). The V end lost 3 bases, the J end lost 1 base, and 11 bases lay between the germline ends. The CDR3 is made up of 14 amino acids. In germline, CDR1 is SGHRS, CDR2 YFSETQ. CDR3: CASSSAGASYEQYF. The CDR3 DNA reads TGCGCCAGCAGCTCGGCGGGCGCTTCCTACGAGCAGTACTTC.

This sequence joins TRBV5-4 and TRBJ2-1; the match to TRBD2 covers 14 bases. There are 16 residues in the CDR3. Unmatched junction bases numbered 10, after V lost 4 bases and J lost 10 bases. CDR1 SGHNT and CDR2 YYREEE come from the germline V gene (reference sequence). The chain's CDR3 is CASSPTSGRAGIEQFF. The DNA for the CDR3 is TGTGCCAGCAGCCCGACTAGCGGGAGGGCCGGGATCGAGCAGTTCTTC.

This clone has only a few counts. The V gene is TRBV7-9, the J gene TRBJ1-2, with D tentatively TRBD1 (5 bases). The CDR3 has 16 amino acids. With 4 bases removed from V and 4 bases from J, the gap between germline ends came to 19 bases. Germline loops: CDR1 SEHNR, CDR2 FQNEAQ (reference sequence). The CDR3 DNA reads TGTGCCAGCAGCTCGTGTCAGGGTTCGTCTTGCTATGGCTACACCTTC. This sequence encodes CASSSCQGSSCYGYTF.

The rearrangement links TRBV4-1 to TRBJ2-2; 7 bases are shared with TRBD1. The CDR3 consists of 15 residues. The V gene end was trimmed by 1 base and the J gene end by 6 bases; junction bases not matched to a gene: 5. The germline V gene has CDR1 MGHRA and CDR2 YSYEKL. The CDR3 here is CASSQVRTGAGELFF. The DNA of the CDR3 is TGCGCCAGCAGCCAAGTCCGGACAGGTGCCGGGGAGCTGTTTTTT.

The CDR3: CASSFRPTTTGEQYF. The DNA for the CDR3 is TGTGCCAGCAGTTTTAGGCCCACGACAACTGGCGAGCAGTACTTC. The gene calls are TRBV27 and TRBJ2-7, with D uncertain. Germline CDR1 and CDR2: MNHEY and SMNVEV (reference sequence). V dropped 3 bases and J dropped 6 bases, with 18 bases sitting between them. CDR3 length: 15 residues.

The chain uses TRBV28 and TRBJ2-2, with 10 bases matching TRBD1. From germline, CDR1 is MDHEN and CDR2 SYDVKM. The CDR3 has 15 amino acids. J gave up 6 bases and V 8 bases, and 9 bases lay outside the gene matches. The DNA for the CDR3 is TGTGCCAGCTACTGGGACAGGGGTGTTTCCGGGGAGCTGTTTTTT. Translation gives CASYWDRGVSGELFF. The variable domain in full, with the rest retrieved from reference TRBV28 and TRBJ2-2, is DVKVTQSSRYLVKRTGEKVFLECVQDMDHENMFWYRQDPGLGLRLIYFSYDVKMKEKGDIPEGYSVSREKKERFSLILESASTNQTSMYLCASYWDRGVSGELFFGEGSRLTVL.

The V call is TRBV6-5, the J call TRBJ2-1; 10 positions match TRBD2. J lost 5 bases, V lost 7 bases, and 8 bases had no gene match. The CDR3 spans 15 residues. Germline values: CDR1 MNHEY, CDR2 SVGAGI. CDR3 loop: CASKGASGGDNEQFF. The CDR3, as DNA: TGTGCCAGCAAGGGGGCTAGCGGGGGTGACAATGAGCAGTTCTTC.

The chain carries TRBV6-5 and TRBJ2-3; no clear D. The CDR3 covers 12 residues. The V end lost 6 bases, the J end lost 4 bases, and 8 bases lay between the germline ends. CDR1 MNHEY and CDR2 SVGAGI come from the germline V gene. The CDR3 sequence is CASSRHSDTQYF. The CDR3 nucleotides read TGTGCCAGCAGCCGCCACTCAGATACGCAGTATTTT.

The CDR3 protein is CASSIQGLPTDTQYF. The CDR3, as DNA: TGTGCCAGTAGCATACAGGGTTTACCCACAGATACGCAGTATTTT. V gene TRBV19 combines with J gene TRBJ2-3; TRBD1 might be the D (6 bases). From germline, CDR1 is LNHDA and CDR2 SQIVND (reference sequence). The CDR3 has 15 amino acids. V dropped 6 bases and J dropped 2 bases, with 15 bases sitting between them.

The CDR3 coding sequence is TGTGCCAGCAGCTTACGACTTGACAGGGGGTGGTCCTACGAGCAGTACTTC. Translating gives CASSLRLDRGWSYEQYF. The rearrangement links TRBV7-3 to TRBJ2-7; 9 bases agree with TRBD1. The V gene's germline CDR1 is SGHTA and CDR2 FQGTGA. After removal of 2 bases from V and 1 base from J, the junction contained 9 bases not matched to a gene. This CDR3 contains 17 residues.

The chain employs TRBV1 and TRBJ2-2; the table's D call, TRBD2, has no DNA check behind it. TRBV1 is a pseudogene locus. The CDR3 covers 19 residues. As DNA, the CDR3 is TGCACCAGCAGCCAAGATTCAGCGGCTAGCGGGGATGAACACCGGGGAGCTGTTTTT. This codes for CTSSQDSAASGDEHRGAVF.

The chain couples TRBV11-1 to TRBJ1-1, with D possibly TRBD1 on 5 matching bases. V dropped 0 bases and J dropped 8 bases, with 13 bases sitting between them. Germline assignment: CDR1 SGHAT and CDR2 FQDESV (reference sequence). CDR3 length: 14 residues. The CDR3 coding sequence is TGTGCCAGCAGCTTAGCGGGGGGTGCAGCCGAAGCTTTCTTT. Translation: CASSLAGGAAEAFF.

This chain uses TRBV6-5 with TRBJ2-3; TRBD2 aligns across 7 bases. This CDR3 comprises 14 residues. Germline loops: CDR1 MNHEY, CDR2 SVGAGI. J lost 3 bases, V lost 6 bases, and 6 bases had no gene match. This CDR3 is CASRSGRGTDTQYF. CDR3 in DNA: TGTGCCAGCAGAAGTGGGAGGGGTACAGATACGCAGTATTTT.

The chain recombines TRBV29-1 with TRBJ2-1; weak D call: TRBD1 (5 bases). Germline V gene sequence: CDR1 SQVTM, CDR2 ANQGSEA. Trimming removed 4 bases at V and 5 bases at J, with 12 bases between. There are 13 residues in the CDR3. The CDR3 DNA reads as TGCAGCGTTGGGTACAGGATGAACAATGAGCAGTTCTTC. Translating gives CSVGYRMNNEQFF.

This clone occurred once. This chain uses TRBV5-1 with TRBJ1-1; the D gene is possibly TRBD1 (6 bases). The CDR3 runs 14 residues. Per germline, CDR1 SGHRS and CDR2 YFSETQ. V was clipped by 2 bases and J by 0 bases, with 8 bases between them. CDR3 bases: TGCGCCAGCAGCTTCGACAGGCTGAACACTGAAGCTTTCTTT. This encodes CASSFDRLNTEAFF.